This is a list of T cell receptor beta chains from one sample in a study of tumor-infiltrating lymphocytes in primary liver carcinoma. MiXCR, applied by TCRdb to the multiplex PCR reads, yields one record per CDR3 protein. The table records 55,000 to 65,000 distinct CDR3 sequences, about three quarters of them present only once. Sequenced sample: liver tumor tissue from sampling region 2. Receptors were obtained from a man aged 40-55 years with primary liver carcinoma and hepatitis B virus infection. CDR3s include the opening cysteine and the closing phenylalanine or tryptophan. D genes are given only for firm matches. Not every row has a clone size; where given, it reads once, few, many or a size class.

d_call	clone_size	j_call	v_call	cdr3_aa	cdr3_nt
-	-	TRBJ1-2	TRBV4-1	CASSLAGQGNGGYAF	TGCGCCAGCAGCCTCGCGGGCCAGGGGAACGGTGGCTACGCCTTC
TRBD1	-	TRBJ1-5	TRBV11-2	CASGWGQGRNQPQHF	TGTGCCAGCGGCTGGGGACAGGGACGGAATCAGCCCCAGCATTTT
-	-	TRBJ2-1	TRBV6-2/TRBV6-3	CATNPGTYYNKQFF	TGTGCCACAAACCCTGGGACTTACTACAATAAGCAGTTCTTC
-	-	TRBJ1-2	TRBV29-1	CSVLGGRDYGNAF	TGCAGCGTGCTAGGGGGTCGGGACTATGGCAACGCCTTC
-	-	TRBJ1-4	TRBV9	CASSPQPNEKLFF	TGTGCCAGCAGCCCACAGCCAAATGAAAAACTGTTTTTT
-	once	TRBJ1-6	TRBV30	CAWSRLINSLLDF	TGTGCCTGGAGTCGGCTGATTAATTCACTCCTCGACTTT
TRBD1	-	TRBJ1-1	TRBV11-2	CVSSPPTGADTVAFF	TGTGTCAGCAGCCCCCCGACAGGGGCCGACACTGTAGCTTTCTTT
-	-	TRBJ2-2	TRBV6-2/TRBV6-3	CATVEQGGTGELFF	TGTGCCACAGTCGAGCAGGGGGGCACCGGGGAGCTGTTTTTC
TRBD2	medium-sized	TRBJ2-5	TRBV11-1	CASSLAPSGSGETQYF	TGTGCCAGCAGCTTAGCGCCTAGCGGGAGTGGAGAGACCCAGTACTTC
-	-	TRBJ1-1	TRBV29-1	CGVLGYTEAFF	TGCGGCGTTCTAGGATACACTGAAGCTTTCTTT
-	-	TRBJ2-3	TRBV25-1	CASSGTRYTDTQYF	TGTGCCAGCAGTGGTACTAGATACACAGATACGCAGTATTTT
-	once	TRBJ2-1	TRBV4-1	CASSLRNSRYNEQFF	TGCGCCAGTAGCCTCCGGAATAGCAGGTACAATGAGCAGTTCTTC
TRBD2	-	TRBJ2-3	TRBV10-3	CAVGGRPDMQYF	TGTGCCGTCGGGGGGAGGCCAGATATGCAGTATTTT
-	-	TRBJ2-1	TRBV6-2/TRBV6-3	CVSSYILHAANEQFF	TGTGTCAGCAGCTACATACTTCACGCTGCAAATGAGCAGTTCTTC
TRBD1	-	TRBJ1-2	TRBV5-1	CASSFRQGEGYTF	TGCGCCAGCAGCTTCCGACAGGGGGAAGGCTACACCTTC
-	-	TRBJ2-1	TRBV11-2	CVSSQTSGAGKETQFF	TGTGTCAGCAGCCAAACTTCTGGCGCGGGGAAAGAGACCCAGTTCTTC
-	many	TRBJ2-4	TRBV12-3/TRBV12-4	CASSLNLNIQYF	TGTGCCAGCAGTTTAAACCTAAACATTCAGTACTTC
TRBD1	-	TRBJ1-6	TRBV4-3	CASSSCDRGRNSPLHF	TGCGCCAGCAGCTCCTGTGACAGGGGAAGGAATTCACCCCTCCATTTT
TRBD1	-	TRBJ2-1	TRBV29-1	CSVALGTGGYSDQFF	TGCAGCGTGGCCCTTGGGACAGGGGGTTACAGTGATCAGTTCTTC
-	-	TRBJ2-5	TRBV29-1	CSAGVGESQYF	TGCAGCGCGGGGGTGGGGGAGTCCCAGTACTTC
TRBD2	few	TRBJ2-3	TRBV11-3	CASSGSPAGGVDTQYF	TGTGCCAGCAGCGGCAGCCCGGCGGGAGGGGTGGATACGCAGTATTTT
TRBD1	few	TRBJ1-1	TRBV6-6	CVSSTGGTIEAFF	TGTGTCAGCAGCACAGGGGGGACTATTGAAGCTTTCTTT
-	-	TRBJ2-3	TRBV11-2	CTSSLSGGSDTQYF	TGTACCAGCAGCTTATCCGGGGGATCAGATACGCAGTACTTT
-	once	TRBJ2-1	TRBV13	CSSSIARGPSNEQFF	TGTTCCAGCAGCATAGCGAGAGGGCCGAGCAATGAGCAGTTCTTC
TRBD2	few	TRBJ2-1	TRBV6-2/TRBV6-3	CASSFYIAGVADEQFF	TGTGCCAGCAGTTTCTATATAGCGGGTGTCGCGGATGAGCAGTTCTTC
TRBD2	-	TRBJ2-2	TRBV28	CASSVTSATGELVF	TGTGCCAGTAGTGTGACTAGCGCGACCGGGGAGCTGGTTTTT
-	-	TRBJ1-3	TRBV4-1	CPSSRSDTIYF	TGCCCCAGCAGCCGATCGGACACCATATATTTT
-	-	TRBJ2-3	TRBV11-2	CASSQASVGMQYF	TGTGCCAGCAGCCAGGCGAGTGTTGGTATGCAGTATTTT
TRBD2	-	TRBJ2-7	TRBV29-1	CIITSGASGGSYEQYF	TGCATCATCACCAGCGGGGCTAGCGGGGGCTCCTACGAGCAGTACTTC
-	once	TRBJ1-1	TRBV19	CASRIQADGTESFF	TGTGCCAGTCGAATACAGGCGGACGGGACTGAATCTTTCTTT
-	few	TRBJ2-1	TRBV30	CAWNLGRGPGRESCNEQFF	TGTGCCTGGAATCTCGGCAGGGGGCCGGGGCGGGAGTCCTGCAATGAGCAGTTCTTC
-	-	TRBJ1-5	TRBV12-3/TRBV12-4	CASGLDDQPQHF	TGTGCCAGCGGTTTAGATGATCAGCCCCAGCATTTT